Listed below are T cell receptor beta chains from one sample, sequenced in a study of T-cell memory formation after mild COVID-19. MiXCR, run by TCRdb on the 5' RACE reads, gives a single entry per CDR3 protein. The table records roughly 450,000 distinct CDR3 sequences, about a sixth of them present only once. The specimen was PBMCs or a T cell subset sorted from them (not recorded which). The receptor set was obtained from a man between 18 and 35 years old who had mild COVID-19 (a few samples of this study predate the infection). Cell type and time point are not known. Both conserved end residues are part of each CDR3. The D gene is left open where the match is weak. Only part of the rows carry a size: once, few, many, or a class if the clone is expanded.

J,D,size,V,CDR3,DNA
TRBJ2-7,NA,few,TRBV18,CASSLDSLSSYEQYF,TGTGCCAGCTCATTGGACAGTCTTAGCTCCTACGAGCAGTACTTC
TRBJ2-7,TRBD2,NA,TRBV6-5,CASSYSPNGQRGIYF,TGTGCCAGCAGTTACTCGCCTAACGGTCAGCGGGGGATCTACTTC
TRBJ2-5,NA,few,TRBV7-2,CASTDSQKTQYF,TGTGCCAGCACAGACTCTCAAAAGACCCAGTACTTC
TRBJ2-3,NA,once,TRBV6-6,CASKGREADTQYF,TGTGCCAGCAAGGGCAGGGAGGCAGATACGCAGTATTTT
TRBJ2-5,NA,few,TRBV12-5,CASRTTYQETQYF,TGTGCTAGTAGGACTACGTACCAAGAGACCCAGTACTTC
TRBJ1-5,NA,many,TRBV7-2,CASSPRSIGRGPQHF,TGTGCCAGCAGCCCGAGAAGCATCGGTCGGGGTCCCCAGCATTTT
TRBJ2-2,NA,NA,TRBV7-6,CASSPNPRFTGELFF,TGTGCCAGCAGCCCAAACCCTCGGTTCACCGGGGAGCTGTTTTTT
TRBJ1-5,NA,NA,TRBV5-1,CASSLEGTVDQPQHF,TGCGCCAGCAGCTTGGAGGGAACCGTGGATCAGCCCCAGCATTTT
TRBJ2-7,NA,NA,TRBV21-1,CASSNRWREDYEQYF,TGTGCCAGCAGCAACCGTTGGCGGGAGGACTACGAGCAGTACTTC
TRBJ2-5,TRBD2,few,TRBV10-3,CAISETSGGQEWTQYF,TGTGCCATCAGTGAGACTAGCGGGGGGCAAGAATGGACCCAGTACTTC
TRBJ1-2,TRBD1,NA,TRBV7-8,CASSLGQTNYGYTF,TGTGCCAGCAGCTTGGGACAGACTAACTATGGCTACACCTTC
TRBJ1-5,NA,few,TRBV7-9,CASSRWTASGNQPQHF,TGTGCCAGCAGCCGTTGGACAGCCTCTGGCAATCAGCCCCAGCATTTT
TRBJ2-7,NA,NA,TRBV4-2,CSSSQEGLGSYEQYF,TGTTCCAGCAGCCAAGAGGGGTTGGGCTCCTACGAGCAGTACTTC
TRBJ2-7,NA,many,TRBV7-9,CASSPAVNEQYF,TGTGCCAGCAGTCCTGCCGTAAACGAGCAGTACTTC
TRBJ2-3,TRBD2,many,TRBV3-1,CASSQAGGPADTQYF,TGTGCCAGCAGCCAAGCGGGGGGGCCTGCAGATACGCAGTATTTT
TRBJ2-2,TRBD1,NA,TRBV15,CATSRDHRGFTGELFF,TGTGCCACCAGCAGAGATCACAGGGGGTTCACCGGGGAGCTGTTTTTT
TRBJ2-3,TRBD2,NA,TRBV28,CASSFRPSGGDTQYF,TGTGCCAGCAGTTTTAGACCCAGCGGGGGAGATACGCAGTATTTT
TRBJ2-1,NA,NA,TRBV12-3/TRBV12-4,CASSFRGGYNEQFF,TGTGCCAGCAGTTTTAGGGGGGGTTACAATGAGCAGTTCTTC
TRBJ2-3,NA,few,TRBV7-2,CASSLQDRGTDTQYF,TGTGCCAGCAGCTTGCAGGATAGGGGCACAGATACGCAGTATTTT
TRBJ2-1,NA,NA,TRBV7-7,CASSAGGPFNEQFF,TGTGCTAGCAGCGCCGGGGGGCCTTTCAATGAGCAGTTCTTC
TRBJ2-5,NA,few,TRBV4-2,CASTTGSDGTQYF,TGTGCCAGCACCACCGGGTCCGACGGGACCCAGTACTTC
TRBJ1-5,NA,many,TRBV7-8,CASSLWGDSNQPQHF,TGTGCCAGCAGCTTGTGGGGGGACAGCAATCAGCCCCAGCATTTT
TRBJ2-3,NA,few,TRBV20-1,CSAIVVFDTQYF,TGCAGTGCTATTGTGGTTTTTGATACGCAGTATTTT
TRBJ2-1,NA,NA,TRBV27,CASKRETLYNEQFF,TGTGCCAGCAAACGGGAGACCCTCTACAATGAGCAGTTCTTC
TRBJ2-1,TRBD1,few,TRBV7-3,CASSSGQGRNNEQFF,TGTGCCAGCAGCTCCGGACAGGGGAGGAACAATGAGCAGTTCTTC
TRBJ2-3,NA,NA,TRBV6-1,CATRRDTDTQYF,TGTGCCACCCGGCGGGACACAGATACGCAGTATTTT
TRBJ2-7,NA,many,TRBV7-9,CASSLTRDEQYF,TGTGCCAGCAGCTTAACCCGCGACGAGCAGTACTTC
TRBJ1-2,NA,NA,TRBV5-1,CASSLLSASGYTF,TGCGCCAGCAGCTTGTTATCCGCTAGTGGCTACACCTTC
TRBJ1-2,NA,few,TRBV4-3,CASSQDPLRVSPNGYTF,TGCGCCAGCAGCCAGGATCCGCTGAGGGTCTCCCCGAATGGCTACACCTTC
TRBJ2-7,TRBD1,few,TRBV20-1,CSARAGTGYEQYF,TGCAGTGCTAGAGCTGGGACAGGCTACGAGCAGTACTTC
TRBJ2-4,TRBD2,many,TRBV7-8,CASTMGGGNIQYF,TGTGCCAGCACCATGGGGGGGGGAAACATTCAGTACTTC
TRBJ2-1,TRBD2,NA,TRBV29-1,CSLGLAGKQFF,TGCAGCTTAGGACTAGCGGGGAAGCAGTTCTTC
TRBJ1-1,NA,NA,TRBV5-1,CASSRAGTVNTEAFF,TGCGCCAGCAGTCGTGCTGGGACGGTGAACACTGAAGCTTTCTTT
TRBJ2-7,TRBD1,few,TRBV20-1,CSAYGTGGNEQYF,TGCAGTGCTTACGGGACAGGGGGGAACGAGCAGTACTTC
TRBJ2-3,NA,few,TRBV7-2,CASSLGPTRQAQYF,TGTGCCAGCAGCTTAGGCCCGACTAGGCAGGCGCAGTATTTT
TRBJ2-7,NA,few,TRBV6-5,CATAIDSSYEQYF,TGTGCCACTGCTATCGACAGTAGCTACGAGCAGTACTTC
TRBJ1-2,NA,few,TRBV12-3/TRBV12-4,CASSFAPVGYTF,TGTGCCAGCAGCTTCGCCCCAGTCGGCTACACCTTC
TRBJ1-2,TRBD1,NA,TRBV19,CASSPGQGNPNYGYTF,TGTGCCAGTAGTCCGGGACAGGGGAACCCGAACTATGGCTACACCTTC
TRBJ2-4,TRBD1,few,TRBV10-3,CAISDNRGSNIQYF,TGTGCCATCAGTGATAACAGGGGGTCCAACATTCAGTACTTC
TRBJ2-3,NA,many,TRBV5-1,CASSLGSTSTDTQYF,TGCGCCAGCAGCTTGGGTTCAACCAGCACAGATACGCAGTATTTT
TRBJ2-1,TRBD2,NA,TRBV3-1,CASSQEASGGSVNEQFF,TGTGCCAGCAGCCAAGAGGCTAGCGGGGGCTCAGTCAATGAGCAGTTCTTC
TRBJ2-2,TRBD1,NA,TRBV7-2,CASSLASQGYGTGELFF,TGTGCCAGCAGCTTAGCCTCACAGGGGTATGGCACCGGGGAGCTGTTTTTT